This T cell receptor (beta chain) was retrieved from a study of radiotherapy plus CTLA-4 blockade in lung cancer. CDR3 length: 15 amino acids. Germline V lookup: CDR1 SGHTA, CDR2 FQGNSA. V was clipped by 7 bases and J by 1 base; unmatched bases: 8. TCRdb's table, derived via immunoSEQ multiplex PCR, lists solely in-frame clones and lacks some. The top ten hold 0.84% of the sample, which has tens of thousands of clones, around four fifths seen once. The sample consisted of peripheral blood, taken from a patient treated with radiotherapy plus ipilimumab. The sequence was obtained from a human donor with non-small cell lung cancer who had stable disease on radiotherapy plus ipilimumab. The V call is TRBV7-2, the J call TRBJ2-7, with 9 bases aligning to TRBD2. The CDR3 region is CASTPSGGISYEQYF. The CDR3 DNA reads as TGTGCCAGCACCCCCAGCGGGGGGATATCCTACGAGCAGTACTTC.